This T cell receptor beta chain appears in the sequencing data of a study of identical twins. MiXCR, applied by TCRdb to the 5' RACE reads, yields one record per CDR3 protein. This table has roughly 720,000 distinct CDR3 sequences, about 20% appearing once. The germline gives CDR1 MNHNS, CDR2 SASEGT. Trimming took off 3 bases at V and 6 bases at J, with 11 bases between the two ends. The CDR3 covers 13 residues. This clonotype was counted between two and nine times. The same data also contributed to another study, on T cells expressing NK-cell markers. That paper states: According to the study, TCR beta repertoires originated from sorted CD3+CD56+NKG2C+, CD3+CD56+NKG2C- and CD3+CD56-NKG2C+ T cells. Within several experiments, an anti-gamma-delta TCR antibody kept the sorting limited to alpha-beta TCR T cells. Whether expanded NKG2C-expressing T cell clones recognize HCMV is unknown.

The sequence was obtained from a woman under 30 in good health. The material sequenced was PBMCs. The chain links TRBV6-1 to TRBJ1-2, with D possibly matching TRBD1 (5 bases). The CDR3 loop reads CASSDWRGDGYTF. Here the CDR3 DNA reads TGTGCCAGCAGTGATTGGCGAGGGGATGGCTACACCTTC.